This entry lists 12 T cell receptor beta chains sequenced from one sample in a study of blood T cell repertoires in COVID-19. Produced via immunoSEQ multiplex PCR; TCRdb's table is partial and in-frame only. The table lists 210,000 or so clones, roughly 94% of them singletons. Sequencing used peripheral blood. The receptors were gathered from a man aged 25-45 years with acute or convalescent COVID-19.

This sequence joins TRBV30 and TRBJ1-4; no clear D gene. The CDR3 spans 13 residues. Germline V CDR1 and CDR2: GTSNPN, SVGIG (reference sequence). V gave up 1 base and J gave up 4 bases, with 7 bases separating them. CDR3 in amino acids: CAWSAGINEKLFF. The CDR3 bases are TGTGCCTGGAGTGCCGGGATTAATGAAAAACTGTTTTTT.

This chain joins TRBV6-6 and TRBJ1-2; 8 bases are shared with TRBD1. With 5 bases clipped from V and 8 bases from J, the junction kept 13 bases outside the gene matches. The CDR3 consists of 15 residues. The germline CDR1 and CDR2 sequences are MNHNY and SVGAGI (reference sequence). CDR3 coding DNA: TGTGCCAGCAGTAACGTACAGGGGGAAGGAAAGGGCTACACCTTC. Amino acid sequence: CASSNVQGEGKGYTF.

V usage is TRBV12-5 and J usage is TRBJ1-1; maybe TRBD1 (6 bases). Trimming stripped 1 base from V and 11 bases from J, with 20 bases between. This CDR3 has 15 amino acids. The germline gives CDR1 LGHNT, CDR2 FRNRAP. CDR3 bases: TGTGCTAGTGGTTTGGACGGGGTATTGGGGGCGTTGGCTTTCTTT. Amino acids: CASGLDGVLGALAFF.

The J gene is TRBJ1-1, the V gene TRBV5-6, with a tentative D call TRBD1 (5 bases). Germline V gene data show CDR1 as SGHDT and CDR2 as YYEEEE. V lost 3 bases to trimming and J lost 4 bases, with 10 bases between them. The CDR3 is 13 amino acids. This CDR3 is CASSSTGITEAFF. CDR3 in DNA: TGTGCCAGCAGCTCCACAGGAATCACTGAAGCTTTCTTT.

The chain has TRBV18 and TRBJ1-2, with D perhaps TRBD1 (5 bases). The CDR3 sequence is 13 residues long. CDR1 and CDR2 (germline): KGHSH, LQKENI. Trimming shortened V by 4 bases and J by 3 bases, and 9 bases separated the two germline ends. Written as DNA, the CDR3 is TGTGCCAGCTCACTAGACAGCTACTATGGCTACACCTTC. Protein: CASSLDSYYGYTF.

V gene TRBV29-1 combines with J gene TRBJ1-5; no clear D. This CDR3 comprises 13 residues. Trimming removed 1 base at V and 6 bases at J, with 10 bases between. Per germline, CDR1 SQVTM and CDR2 ANQGSEA. The CDR3 DNA follows: TGCAGCGTTGAAGTGGCTCGGGGTCAGCCCCAGCATTTT. Translation gives CSVEVARGQPQHF.

The chain employs TRBV5-5 and TRBJ2-1; maybe TRBD2 (6 bases). V was trimmed by 2 bases and J by 4 bases, leaving 13 bases between them. The germline V gene encodes CDR1 SGHKS and CDR2 YYEKEE (reference sequence). The length of the CDR3 is 15 residues. CDR3 bases: TGTGCCAGCAGCTTCCTGGGAGGTGCATACAATGAGCAGTTCTTC. Translation gives CASSFLGGAYNEQFF.

This clone has a handful of counts. V and J are TRBV11-3 and TRBJ2-1, with no clear D. Trimming left V 1 base short and J 6 bases short, with 10 bases between. The V gene's germline CDR1 is SGHNT and CDR2 YENEEA. This CDR3 has 14 amino acids. CDR3 sequence: CASSLGARSNEQFF. The CDR3 DNA is TGTGCCAGCAGCTTAGGGGCGCGTTCCAATGAGCAGTTCTTC.

This chain uses TRBV5-6 with TRBJ2-7; TRBD1 matches at 8 bases. The CDR3 is 15 residues long. With 1 base clipped from V and 2 bases from J, the junction kept 5 bases outside the gene matches. Germline V gene data show CDR1 as SGHDT and CDR2 as YYEEEE. CDR3 residues: CASSLSVTGAYEQYF. In DNA form, the CDR3 reads TGTGCCAGCAGCTTGTCGGTGACAGGGGCCTACGAGCAGTACTTC. The full variable domain, rest sourced from reference TRBV5-6 and TRBJ2-7, is DAGVTQSPTHLIKTRGQQVTLRCSPKSGHDTVSWYQQALGQGPQFIFQYYEEEERQRGNFPDRFSGHQFPNYSSELNVNALLLGDSALYLCASSLSVTGAYEQYFGPGTRLTVT.

J is TRBJ2-7 and V is TRBV7-2; 7 nucleotides agree with TRBD1. With V trimmed by 4 bases and J by 1 base, 1 base remained unmatched. CDR3 length: 13 amino acids. Per germline, CDR1 SGHTA and CDR2 FQGNSA. DNA of the CDR3: TGTGCCAGCAGCTCGGACAGGTCCTACGAGCAGTACTTC. The encoded protein is CASSSDRSYEQYF.

J is TRBJ1-1 and V is TRBV7-6; the D gene is possibly TRBD1 (5 bases). Trimming pared 1 base from V and 1 base from J, leaving 7 bases between. Germline V gene sequence: CDR1 SGHVS, CDR2 FNYEAQ. The CDR3 totals 14 residues. The CDR3 DNA reads TGTGCCAGCAGCTTAGTGGGGGGGAACACTGAAGCTTTCTTT. It encodes CASSLVGGNTEAFF.

J is TRBJ1-5 and V is TRBV19; D is undetermined. Germline V CDR1 and CDR2: LNHDA, SQIVND (reference sequence). Trimming stripped 10 bases from V and 2 bases from J, with 21 bases between. The CDR3 totals 16 residues. Here the CDR3 reads CATQIDSYGGNQPQHF. The CDR3 DNA reads TGTGCCACCCAGATAGACTCCTACGGGGGCAATCAGCCCCAGCATTTT.